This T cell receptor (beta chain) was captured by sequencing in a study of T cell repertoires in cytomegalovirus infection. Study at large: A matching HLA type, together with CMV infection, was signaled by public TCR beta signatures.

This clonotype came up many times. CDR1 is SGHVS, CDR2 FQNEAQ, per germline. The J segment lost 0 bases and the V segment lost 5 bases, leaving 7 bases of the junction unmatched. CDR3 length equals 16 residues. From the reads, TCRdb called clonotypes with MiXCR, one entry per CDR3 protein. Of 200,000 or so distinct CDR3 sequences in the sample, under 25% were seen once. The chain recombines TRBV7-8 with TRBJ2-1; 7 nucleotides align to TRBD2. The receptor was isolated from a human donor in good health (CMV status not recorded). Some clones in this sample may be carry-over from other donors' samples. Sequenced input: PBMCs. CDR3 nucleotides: TGTGCCAGCAGCGTACAAGCGGGGAGCTCCTACAATGAGCAGTTCTTC. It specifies CASSVQAGSSYNEQFF.